The rows below give T cell receptor beta chains drawn from one sample of a study of response to subunit inactivated influenza vaccine. TCRdb reanalysed the RT-PCR reads using MiXCR and keeps one entry per CDR3 protein. The repertoire holds fewer than 600,000 distinct CDR3 sequences, with around 7.9% as singletons. The material was PBMCs from blood, obtained less than 30 months after vaccination. These receptors were collected from a man in his fifties or sixties who received an inactivated influenza vaccine. Both conserved end residues are part of each CDR3. A D gene is named only where the DNA matches it firmly. Clone sizes are given selectively: once, few, many, or a class where the clone is expanded.

>TRBD1|TRBJ2-1|-|TRBV20-1
TGCAGTGCTAGAGATGGGACAGGGGTACACAATGAGCAGTTCTTC
CSARDGTGVHNEQFF
>-|TRBJ1-6|-|TRBV6-1
TGTGCCAGCTCTCCCTCGTGGAGGGGCGCTAGTTCACCCCTCCACTTT
CASSPSWRGASSPLHF
>-|TRBJ1-1|-|TRBV7-8
TGTGCCAGCAGCTTGACAAGCGGAAACACTGAAGCTTTCTTT
CASSLTSGNTEAFF
>-|TRBJ2-2|few|TRBV7-2
TGTGCCAGCAGCTCCCCTTTCCTAGTGGTGGCCGGGGAGCTGTTTTTT
CASSSPFLVVAGELFF
>-|TRBJ1-3|few|TRBV12-3/TRBV12-4
TGTGCCAGCAGTCCCACAGGGATTTTCGGAAACACCATATATTTT
CASSPTGIFGNTIYF
>-|TRBJ1-4|-|TRBV2
TGTGCCAGCAGTGACCGGGGCCTAGCTAATGAAAAACTGTTTTTT
CASSDRGLANEKLFF
>TRBD2|TRBJ2-1|few|TRBV14
TGTGCCAGCAGCCAGGCCACTTTCAGCGGGAGTATATATGAGCAGTTCTTC
CASSQATFSGSIYEQFF
>TRBD1|TRBJ1-6|-|TRBV12-3/TRBV12-4
TGTGCCAGCAGTAGAGGACAGGGGGCAGTCTATAATTCACCCCTCCACTTT
CASSRGQGAVYNSPLHF
>TRBD1|TRBJ2-2|few|TRBV7-9
TGTGCCACCGGACAGGGCACCACCGGGGAGCTGTTTTTT
CATGQGTTGELFF
>TRBD1|TRBJ1-6|few|TRBV27
TGTGCCAGCAGTTTAGACCGGGACAGGTCTTCACCCCTCCACTTT
CASSLDRDRSSPLHF
>TRBD1|TRBJ1-1|-|TRBV5-1
TGCGCCAGCAGCCCGAGGGGACAGGGGGCGGACACTGAAGCTTTCTTT
CASSPRGQGADTEAFF
>TRBD1|TRBJ2-1|few|TRBV28
TGTGCCAGCAGTCGGGACAGGGGTAGGAATGAGCAGTTCTTC
CASSRDRGRNEQFF
>-|TRBJ1-2|many|TRBV10-3
TGTGCCATCAGTCCGTCAGAAGGCTATGGCTACACCTTC
CAISPSEGYGYTF
>-|TRBJ2-7|many|TRBV7-2
TGTGCCAGCAGCTTAGCGCCAGCGGGTCCCCAGTACGAGCAGTACTTC
CASSLAPAGPQYEQYF
>TRBD1|TRBJ1-1|many|TRBV29-1
TGCAGCGTTGCCCGGACAGGGGGCCGCACTGAAGCTTTCTTT
CSVARTGGRTEAFF
>TRBD1|TRBJ2-6|-|TRBV5-1
TGCGCCAGCAGCAACGGACAGGGGACCTCTGGGGCCAACGTCCTGACTTTC
CASSNGQGTSGANVLTF
>-|TRBJ2-3|few|TRBV15
TGTGCCACCAGCAGAGAGACAGGTACAGATACGCAGTATTTT
CATSRETGTDTQYF
>-|TRBJ1-1|-|TRBV19
TGTGCCAGTAGTGCGCGGACTTACGGGAACACTGAAGCTTTCTTT
CASSARTYGNTEAFF
>-|TRBJ1-2|-|TRBV20-1
TGCAGTGCCCCCATGAGGATCTATGGCTACACCTTC
CSAPMRIYGYTF
>-|TRBJ1-6|-|TRBV20-1
TGCAGTGCTAGGACAGAGAGCTCCTATAATTCACCCCTCCACTTT
CSARTESSYNSPLHF
>TRBD1|TRBJ2-3|many|TRBV12-3/TRBV12-4
TGTGCCAGCAGTTTTACAGGGGGCGCAGATACGCAGTATTTT
CASSFTGGADTQYF
>-|TRBJ2-3|few|TRBV12-3/TRBV12-4
TGTGCCAGCAGTTCCCAGAGACGCACAGATACGCAGTATTTT
CASSSQRRTDTQYF
>TRBD1|TRBJ2-3|few|TRBV9
TGTGCCAGCAGCGGACAGGGGGCCAGAGATACGCAGTATTTT
CASSGQGARDTQYF
>-|TRBJ1-3|many|TRBV5-1
TGCGCCAGCAGCTTGGCCAGGAGCTCTGGAAACACCATATATTTT
CASSLARSSGNTIYF
>-|TRBJ2-7|-|TRBV20-1
TGCAGTGCTCTCGACAGGCCATCCGGGCACTACGAGCAGTACTTC
CSALDRPSGHYEQYF
>-|TRBJ1-5|few|TRBV7-2
TGTGCCAGCAGCAGAGAGGGGGTCAATCAGCCCCAGCATTTT
CASSREGVNQPQHF
>TRBD1|TRBJ2-2|-|TRBV4-1
TGCGCCAGCAGCCAATCCGGGACAGGGTGGACCGGGGAGCTGTTTTTT
CASSQSGTGWTGELFF
>TRBD2|TRBJ2-7|few|TRBV29-1
TGCAGCGTTCGGGGACTAGCGGGATCCTACGAGCAGTACTTC
CSVRGLAGSYEQYF